The source of this T cell receptor (beta chain) is a study of early T cells in non-severe SARS-CoV-2 infection. Overall study findings and caveats: Matching against VDJdb likely underestimated virus-specific expansions, favoring anti-spike CD8.

Ten or more counts support this clonotype. The antigen is unknown. Attachment of unique molecular identifiers to individual cDNA molecules was performed. Each CDR3 protein is one row after TCRdb ran MiXCR on the 5' RACE reads. Among about 77,000 distinct CDR3 sequences listed, about 17% were seen once. This CDR3 region has 11 residues. Germline V gene sequence: CDR1 DFQATT, CDR2 SNEGSKA (reference sequence). Trimming shortened V by 3 bases and J by 1 base, and 3 bases separated the two germline ends. This clonotype originated in an adult who was a healthcare worker with PCR-confirmed SARS-CoV-2 infection or an uninfected control (not recorded which). The sequenced sample consisted of whole blood. The rearrangement joins TRBV20-1 to TRBJ1-1, with D unresolved. CDR3 protein: CSARENTEAFF. The CDR3 nucleotides read TGCAGTGCTAGGGAGAACACTGAAGCTTTCTTT.